This is a list of T cell receptor beta chains from one sample in a study of beta chain features in type 1 diabetes. The repertoire was sequenced with immunoSEQ multiplex PCR; TCRdb's copy has only in-frame clones and lacks some. The table includes hundreds of thousands of clones, approximately 10% detected once. Sequencing was carried out using naive CD4+ T cells from blood. These receptors all come from a woman aged 18-29 years in good health. The CDR3 runs from the conserved cysteine through the conserved F or W. Each record gives: D gene, J gene, clone size, V gene, CDR3 protein, CDR3 DNA. A D gene is named only where the DNA matches it firmly. Size values are once, few and many counts, or a class for expanded clones, and some rows have none.

D: -; J: TRBJ2-5; size: few; V: TRBV28; CDR3: CASRARRVRETQYF; DNA: TGTGCCAGCAGAGCTAGGCGGGTCCGAGAGACCCAGTACTTC
D: -; J: TRBJ1-2; size: few; V: TRBV7-9; CDR3: CASSDRNLPYGYTF; DNA: TGTGCCAGCAGCGACAGGAACCTCCCCTATGGCTACACCTTC
D: TRBD1; J: TRBJ2-3; size: few; V: TRBV5-4; CDR3: CASSAAGTASTDTQYF; DNA: TGTGCCAGCAGCGCAGCCGGGACAGCTAGCACAGATACGCAGTATTTT
D: -; J: TRBJ2-7; size: -; V: TRBV7-2; CDR3: CASSLAKQYEQYF; DNA: TGTGCCAGCAGCTTAGCCAAGCAATACGAGCAGTACTTC
D: TRBD2; J: TRBJ2-3; size: few; V: TRBV7-2; CDR3: CASSPRGFATDTQYF; DNA: TGTGCCAGCAGCCCGCGGGGGTTCGCAACAGATACGCAGTATTTT
D: TRBD1; J: TRBJ1-1; size: -; V: TRBV9; CDR3: CASSMRQGNTEAFF; DNA: TGTGCCAGCAGCATGCGACAGGGGAACACTGAAGCTTTCTTT
D: -; J: TRBJ2-5; size: -; V: TRBV27; CDR3: CASSFSNGARETQYF; DNA: TGTGCCAGCAGTTTTTCCAACGGGGCCAGAGAGACCCAGTACTTC
D: -; J: TRBJ1-6; size: -; V: TRBV15; CDR3: CATSRDSGDVPLHF; DNA: TGTGCCACCAGCAGAGATTCGGGGGATGTACCCCTCCACTTT
D: -; J: TRBJ2-3; size: -; V: TRBV6-6; CDR3: CASSYSMGGGADTQYF; DNA: TGTGCCAGCAGTTACTCGATGGGCGGGGGCGCAGATACGCAGTATTTT
D: -; J: TRBJ1-1; size: -; V: TRBV9; CDR3: CASSVDAKNTEAFF; DNA: TGTGCCAGCAGCGTAGACGCAAAGAACACTGAAGCTTTCTTT
D: -; J: TRBJ2-3; size: -; V: TRBV29-1; CDR3: CSAAAGTDTQYF; DNA: TGCAGCGCCGCAGCGGGCACAGATACGCAGTATTTT
D: -; J: TRBJ2-7; size: -; V: TRBV7-2; CDR3: CASGESSYEQYF; DNA: TGTGCCAGCGGGGAATCGAGCTACGAGCAGTACTTC
D: TRBD2; J: TRBJ2-7; size: -; V: TRBV7-9; CDR3: CASTPSAASGVYEQYF; DNA: TGTGCCAGCACCCCGAGCGCGGCTAGCGGAGTCTACGAGCAGTACTTC
D: TRBD2; J: TRBJ2-1; size: few; V: TRBV7-2; CDR3: CASSFASGRYNEQFF; DNA: TGTGCCAGCAGCTTTGCTAGCGGGAGGTACAATGAGCAGTTCTTC
D: -; J: TRBJ2-5; size: -; V: TRBV6-5; CDR3: CASSSQENVIQYF; DNA: TGTGCCAGCAGTTCACAGGAAAATGTGATCCAGTACTTC
D: -; J: TRBJ1-6; size: -; V: TRBV28; CDR3: CASSQTGPLHF; DNA: TGTGCCAGCAGCCAAACTGGCCCCCTCCACTTT
D: -; J: TRBJ2-6; size: few; V: TRBV14; CDR3: CASSPRQRSGANGLTF; DNA: TGTGCCAGCAGCCCTCGACAGCGCTCTGGGGCCAACGGCCTGACTTTC
D: -; J: TRBJ2-5; size: -; V: TRBV7-2; CDR3: CASSQPTKETQYF; DNA: TGTGCCAGCAGCCAGCCCACAAAGGAGACCCAGTACTTC
D: TRBD1; J: TRBJ1-2; size: few; V: TRBV7-9; CDR3: CASSTQDRGYGYTF; DNA: TGTGCCAGCAGCACCCAGGACAGGGGCTATGGCTACACCTTC
D: TRBD1; J: TRBJ1-5; size: -; V: TRBV7-9; CDR3: CASSTGESLQPQHF; DNA: TGTGCCAGCTCAACAGGGGAGTCGTTACAGCCCCAGCATTTT
D: TRBD1; J: TRBJ1-5; size: -; V: TRBV19; CDR3: CASSSGDRAVQHF; DNA: TGTGCCAGTAGTTCTGGGGACAGGGCCGTTCAGCATTTT
D: TRBD1; J: TRBJ1-2; size: few; V: TRBV14; CDR3: CASSQVGTGGIGGYTF; DNA: TGTGCCAGCAGCCAAGTTGGGACAGGGGGTATTGGCGGCTACACCTTC
D: TRBD1; J: TRBJ2-3; size: -; V: TRBV6-5; CDR3: CASSEDRVVDTQYF; DNA: TGTGCCAGCAGTGAGGACAGGGTCGTAGATACGCAGTATTTT
D: -; J: TRBJ2-5; size: few; V: TRBV5-4; CDR3: CASSAIDSQETQYF; DNA: TGTGCCAGCAGCGCTATTGACAGCCAAGAGACCCAGTACTTC
D: TRBD1; J: TRBJ1-1; size: -; V: TRBV11-1; CDR3: CASSLAGTGGIAFF; DNA: TGTGCCAGCAGCTTAGCCGGGACAGGGGGAATAGCTTTCTTT
D: -; J: TRBJ2-5; size: few; V: TRBV13; CDR3: CASSLRLAGYQETQYF; DNA: TGTGCCAGCAGCTTAAGGTTGGCGGGTTATCAAGAGACCCAGTACTTC
D: -; J: TRBJ1-3; size: few; V: TRBV29-1; CDR3: CSVKNQGFLSGNTIYF; DNA: TGCAGCGTCAAGAACCAGGGCTTTCTCTCTGGAAACACCATATATTTT
D: TRBD2; J: TRBJ2-7; size: few; V: TRBV18; CDR3: CASSPGLESEQYF; DNA: TGTGCCAGCTCACCCGGACTAGAATCCGAGCAGTACTTC
D: -; J: TRBJ2-5; size: many; V: TRBV6-1; CDR3: CASKAQYF; DNA: TGTGCCAGCAAGGCCCAGTACTTC
D: TRBD1; J: TRBJ2-1; size: -; V: TRBV5-1; CDR3: CASSFGGQGGYNEQFF; DNA: TGCGCCAGCAGCTTTGGGGGACAGGGAGGGTACAATGAGCAGTTCTTC
D: -; J: TRBJ1-1; size: many; V: TRBV29-1; CDR3: CSVGQGDTEAFF; DNA: TGCAGCGTTGGGCAGGGCGACACTGAAGCTTTCTTT
D: -; J: TRBJ1-2; size: -; V: TRBV7-2; CDR3: CASSWSYSYGYTF; DNA: TGTGCCAGCAGCTGGAGTTATTCCTATGGCTACACCTTC
D: -; J: TRBJ2-3; size: -; V: TRBV4-3; CDR3: CASSQASLNTAGDTQYF; DNA: TGCGCCAGCAGCCAAGCCTCCCTAAACACGGCGGGAGATACGCAGTATTTT
D: -; J: TRBJ1-1; size: -; V: TRBV5-1; CDR3: CASSRGTSNTEAFF; DNA: TGCGCCAGCAGCAGAGGGACATCTAACACTGAAGCTTTCTTT
D: -; J: TRBJ2-3; size: -; V: TRBV4-1; CDR3: CASSTDRLSTDTQYF; DNA: TGCGCCAGCAGCACTGACAGGTTAAGCACAGATACGCAGTATTTT
D: -; J: TRBJ1-1; size: few; V: TRBV30; CDR3: CAWSTQGLSMNTEAFF; DNA: TGTGCCTGGAGTACGCAGGGGCTTTCCATGAACACTGAAGCTTTCTTT
D: TRBD1; J: TRBJ2-5; size: few; V: TRBV11-2; CDR3: CASSPLWDSQETQYF; DNA: TGTGCCAGCAGCCCGCTTTGGGACAGTCAAGAGACCCAGTACTTC
D: -; J: TRBJ2-1; size: few; V: TRBV15; CDR3: CATRERLNEQFF; DNA: TGTGCCACCAGGGAGCGGTTGAATGAGCAGTTCTTC
D: -; J: TRBJ1-2; size: -; V: TRBV9; CDR3: CASSVSGAPLYGYTF; DNA: TGTGCCAGCAGCGTTTCGGGGGCTCCCCTCTATGGCTACACCTTC
D: TRBD1; J: TRBJ1-2; size: -; V: TRBV2; CDR3: CASSQQTGTGTYGYTF; DNA: TGTGCCAGCAGCCAGCAAACCGGGACAGGGACGTATGGCTACACCTTC
D: -; J: TRBJ1-1; size: few; V: TRBV14; CDR3: CASSHRVMTEAFF; DNA: TGTGCCAGCAGCCATCGGGTTATGACTGAAGCTTTCTTT
D: TRBD2; J: TRBJ2-1; size: -; V: TRBV6-5; CDR3: CASTPSGRRNEQFF; DNA: TGTGCCAGCACCCCTAGCGGGAGGAGGAATGAGCAGTTCTTC
D: -; J: TRBJ2-3; size: few; V: TRBV14; CDR3: CASSQDRGGIRTDTQYF; DNA: TGTGCCAGCAGCCAAGATAGAGGCGGGATACGCACAGATACGCAGTATTTT
D: -; J: TRBJ2-2; size: -; V: TRBV5-1; CDR3: CASSLGLMDVGELFF; DNA: TGCGCCAGCAGCTTGGGCCTAATGGACGTAGGGGAGCTGTTTTTT
D: -; J: TRBJ2-1; size: few; V: TRBV7-2; CDR3: CASSPQVTSNEQFF; DNA: TGTGCCAGCAGCCCACAGGTGACTTCCAATGAGCAGTTCTTC
D: -; J: TRBJ2-2; size: -; V: TRBV4-2; CDR3: CASSQASIANTGELFF; DNA: TGTGCCAGCAGCCAAGCCTCTATAGCGAACACCGGGGAGCTGTTTTTT
D: TRBD2; J: TRBJ2-3; size: few; V: TRBV29-1; CDR3: CSVEVPGGQYF; DNA: TGCAGCGTTGAAGTGCCGGGGGGGCAGTATTTT
D: -; J: TRBJ1-1; size: -; V: TRBV2; CDR3: CASSEQGNTEAFF; DNA: TGTGCCAGCAGTGAACAAGGGAACACTGAAGCTTTCTTT
D: TRBD1; J: TRBJ2-7; size: few; V: TRBV29-1; CDR3: CSVTGQGEQYF; DNA: TGCAGCGTGACGGGACAGGGGGAGCAGTACTTC
D: -; J: TRBJ1-5; size: -; V: TRBV6-5; CDR3: CASSYSASPANQPQHF; DNA: TGTGCCAGCAGTTACTCGGCCAGCCCAGCGAATCAGCCCCAGCATTTT
D: -; J: TRBJ2-1; size: few; V: TRBV4-1; CDR3: CASSQERRGRSYNEQFF; DNA: TGCGCCAGCAGCCAAGAAAGACGGGGACGCTCCTACAATGAGCAGTTCTTC